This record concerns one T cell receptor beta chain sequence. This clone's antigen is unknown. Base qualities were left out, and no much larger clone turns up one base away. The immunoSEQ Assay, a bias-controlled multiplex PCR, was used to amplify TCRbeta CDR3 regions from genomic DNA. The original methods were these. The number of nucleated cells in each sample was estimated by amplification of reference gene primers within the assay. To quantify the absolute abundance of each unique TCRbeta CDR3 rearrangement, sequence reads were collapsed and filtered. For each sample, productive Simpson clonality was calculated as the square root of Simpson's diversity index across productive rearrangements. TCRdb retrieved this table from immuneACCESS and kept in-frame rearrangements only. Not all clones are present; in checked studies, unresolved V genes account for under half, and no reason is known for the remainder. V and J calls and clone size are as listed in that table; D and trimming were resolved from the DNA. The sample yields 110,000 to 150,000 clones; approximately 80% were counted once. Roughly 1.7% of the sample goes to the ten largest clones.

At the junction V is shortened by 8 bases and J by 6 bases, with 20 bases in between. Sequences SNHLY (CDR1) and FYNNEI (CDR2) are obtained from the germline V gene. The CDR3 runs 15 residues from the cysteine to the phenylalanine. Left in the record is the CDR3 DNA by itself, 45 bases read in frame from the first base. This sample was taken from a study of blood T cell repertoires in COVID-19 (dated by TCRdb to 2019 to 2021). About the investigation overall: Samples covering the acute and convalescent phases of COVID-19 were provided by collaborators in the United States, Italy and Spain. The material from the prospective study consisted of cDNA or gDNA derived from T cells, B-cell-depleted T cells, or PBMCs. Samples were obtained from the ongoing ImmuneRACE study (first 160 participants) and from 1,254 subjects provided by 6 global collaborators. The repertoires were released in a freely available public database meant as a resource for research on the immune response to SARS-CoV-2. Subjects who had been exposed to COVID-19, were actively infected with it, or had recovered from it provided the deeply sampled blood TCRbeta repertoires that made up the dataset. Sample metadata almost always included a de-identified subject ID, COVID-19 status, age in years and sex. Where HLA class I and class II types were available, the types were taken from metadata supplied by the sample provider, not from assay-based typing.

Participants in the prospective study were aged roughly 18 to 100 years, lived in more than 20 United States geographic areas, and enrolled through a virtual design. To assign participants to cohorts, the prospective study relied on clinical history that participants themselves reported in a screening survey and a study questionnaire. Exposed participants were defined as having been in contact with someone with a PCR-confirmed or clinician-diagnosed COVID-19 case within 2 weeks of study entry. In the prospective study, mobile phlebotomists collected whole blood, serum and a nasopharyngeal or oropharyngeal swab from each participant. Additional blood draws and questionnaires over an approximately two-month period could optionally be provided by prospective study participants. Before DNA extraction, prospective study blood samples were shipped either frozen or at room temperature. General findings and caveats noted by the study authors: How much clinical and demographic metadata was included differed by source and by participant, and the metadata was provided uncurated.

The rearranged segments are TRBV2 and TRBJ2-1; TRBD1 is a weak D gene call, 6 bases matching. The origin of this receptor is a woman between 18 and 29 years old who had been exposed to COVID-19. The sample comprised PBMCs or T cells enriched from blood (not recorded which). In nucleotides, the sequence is TGTGCCAGCGGCGGACAGAGTAGATTCGGCAATGAGCAGTTCTTC. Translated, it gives CASGGQSRFGNEQFF.